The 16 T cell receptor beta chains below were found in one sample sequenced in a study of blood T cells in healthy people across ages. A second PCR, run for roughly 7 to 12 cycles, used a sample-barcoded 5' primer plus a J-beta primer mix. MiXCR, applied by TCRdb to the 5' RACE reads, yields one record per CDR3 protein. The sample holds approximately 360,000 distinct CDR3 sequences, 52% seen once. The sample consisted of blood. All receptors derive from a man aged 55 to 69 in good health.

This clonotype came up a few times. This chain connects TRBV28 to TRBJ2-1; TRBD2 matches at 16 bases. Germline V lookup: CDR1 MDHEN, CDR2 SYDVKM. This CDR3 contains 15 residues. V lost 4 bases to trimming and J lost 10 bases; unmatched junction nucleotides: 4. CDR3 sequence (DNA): TGTGCCAGCAGTTCGGGACTAGCGGGAGGGGGCGAGCAGTTCTTC. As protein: CASSSGLAGGGEQFF.

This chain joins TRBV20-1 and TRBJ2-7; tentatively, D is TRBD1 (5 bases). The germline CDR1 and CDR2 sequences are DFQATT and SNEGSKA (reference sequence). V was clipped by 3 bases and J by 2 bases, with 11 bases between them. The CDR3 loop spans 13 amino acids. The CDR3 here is CSASRQGPYEQYF. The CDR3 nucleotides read TGCAGTGCTAGTAGGCAGGGCCCCTACGAGCAGTACTTC.

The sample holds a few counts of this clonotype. The CDR3 sequence is CSAPPGLFYGYTF. DNA for the CDR3: TGCAGTGCCCCTCCGGGGTTATTCTATGGCTACACCTTC. The rearrangement links TRBV20-1 to TRBJ1-2, with unresolved D. Germline CDR1 reads DFQATT; CDR2 reads SNEGSKA (reference sequence). CDR3 size: 13 residues. The ends were cut back, 6 bases at V and 4 bases at J, with 15 bases in the middle.

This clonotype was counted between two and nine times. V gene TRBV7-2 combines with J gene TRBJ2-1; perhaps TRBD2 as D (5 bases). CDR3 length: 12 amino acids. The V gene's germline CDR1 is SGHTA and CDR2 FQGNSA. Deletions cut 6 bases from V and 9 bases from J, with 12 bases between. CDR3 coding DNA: TGTGCCAGCAGGAGGGAATTGACTGAGCAGTTCTTC. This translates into CASRRELTEQFF.

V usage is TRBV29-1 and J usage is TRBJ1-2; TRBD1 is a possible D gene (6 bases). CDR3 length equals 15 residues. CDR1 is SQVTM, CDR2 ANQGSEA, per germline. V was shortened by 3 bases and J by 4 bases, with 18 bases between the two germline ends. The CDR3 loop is CSVETGGGRAYGYTF. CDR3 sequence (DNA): TGCAGCGTTGAGACTGGGGGGGGGCGCGCCTATGGCTACACCTTC.

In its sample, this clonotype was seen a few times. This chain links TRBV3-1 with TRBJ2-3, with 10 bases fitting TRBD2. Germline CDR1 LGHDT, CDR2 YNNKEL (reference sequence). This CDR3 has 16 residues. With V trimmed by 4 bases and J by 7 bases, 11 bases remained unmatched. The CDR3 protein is CASSPYTSGNGNTQYF. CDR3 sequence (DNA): TGTGCCAGCAGCCCTTACACTAGCGGGAATGGGAATACGCAGTATTTT.

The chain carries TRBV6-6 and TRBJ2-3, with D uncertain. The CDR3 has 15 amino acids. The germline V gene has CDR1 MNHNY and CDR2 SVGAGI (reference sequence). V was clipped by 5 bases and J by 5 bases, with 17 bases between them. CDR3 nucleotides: TGTGCCAGCAGTGACAACACCCTGGGCTTAGATACGCAGTATTTT. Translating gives CASSDNTLGLDTQYF.

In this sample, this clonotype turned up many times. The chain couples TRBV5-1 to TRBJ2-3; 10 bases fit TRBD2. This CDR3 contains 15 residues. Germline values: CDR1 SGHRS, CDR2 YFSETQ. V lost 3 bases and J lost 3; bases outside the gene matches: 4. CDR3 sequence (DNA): TGCGCCAGCAGCTCAGGGACTAGCGTTACAGATACGCAGTATTTT. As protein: CASSSGTSVTDTQYF.

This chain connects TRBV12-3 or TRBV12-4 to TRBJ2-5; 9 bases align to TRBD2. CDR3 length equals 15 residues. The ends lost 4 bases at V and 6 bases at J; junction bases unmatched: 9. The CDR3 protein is CASSSLAGERQTQYF. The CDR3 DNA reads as TGTGCCAGCAGTTCCTTAGCGGGAGAGAGGCAGACCCAGTACTTC.

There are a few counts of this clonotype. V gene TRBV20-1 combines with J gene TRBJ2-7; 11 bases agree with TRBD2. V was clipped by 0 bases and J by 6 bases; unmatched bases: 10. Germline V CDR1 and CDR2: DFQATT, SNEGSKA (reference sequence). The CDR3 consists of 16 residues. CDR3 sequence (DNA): TGCAGTGCTAGAGACGCAAAACTAGCGGGGGTTGCCGAGCAGTACTTC. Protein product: CSARDAKLAGVAEQYF.

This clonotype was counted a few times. The DNA of the CDR3 is TGCGCCAGCAGCCCGGGACTAGTCCCTAGCACAGATACGCAGTATTTT. Amino acid sequence: CASSPGLVPSTDTQYF. The gene calls are TRBV5-1 and TRBJ2-3, with 8 bases identical to TRBD2. Germline lookup yields CDR1 SGHRS and CDR2 YFSETQ. This CDR3 has 16 residues. J was trimmed by 0 bases and V by 4 bases; bases with no gene match: 7.

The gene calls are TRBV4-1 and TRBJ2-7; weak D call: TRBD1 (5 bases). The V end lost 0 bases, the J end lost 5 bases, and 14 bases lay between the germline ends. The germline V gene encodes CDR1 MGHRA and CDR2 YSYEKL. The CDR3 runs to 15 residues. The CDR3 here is CASSQEGRVDHEQYF. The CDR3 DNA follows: TGCGCCAGCAGCCAAGAGGGCAGGGTGGACCACGAGCAGTACTTC.

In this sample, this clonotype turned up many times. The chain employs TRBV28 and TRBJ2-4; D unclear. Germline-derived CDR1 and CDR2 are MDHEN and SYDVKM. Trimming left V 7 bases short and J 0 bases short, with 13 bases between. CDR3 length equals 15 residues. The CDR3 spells CASKDVSLAKNIQYF. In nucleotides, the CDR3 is TGTGCCAGCAAGGACGTTTCGCTAGCCAAAAACATTCAGTACTTC.

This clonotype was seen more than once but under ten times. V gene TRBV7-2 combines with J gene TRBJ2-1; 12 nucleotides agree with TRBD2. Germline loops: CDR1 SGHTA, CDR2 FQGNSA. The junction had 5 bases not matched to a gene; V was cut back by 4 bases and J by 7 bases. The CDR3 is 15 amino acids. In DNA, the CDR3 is TGTGCCAGCAGCTCGCTAGCGGGGGGGCCGAATGAGCAGTTCTTC. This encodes CASSSLAGGPNEQFF.

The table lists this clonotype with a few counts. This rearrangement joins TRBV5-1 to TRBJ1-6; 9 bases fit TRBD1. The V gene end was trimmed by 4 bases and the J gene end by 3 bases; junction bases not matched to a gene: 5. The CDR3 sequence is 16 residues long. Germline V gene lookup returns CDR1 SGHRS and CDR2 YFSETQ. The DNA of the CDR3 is TGCGCCAGCAGCCCCAGGACAGGGGACTATAATTCACCCCTCCACTTT. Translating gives CASSPRTGDYNSPLHF.

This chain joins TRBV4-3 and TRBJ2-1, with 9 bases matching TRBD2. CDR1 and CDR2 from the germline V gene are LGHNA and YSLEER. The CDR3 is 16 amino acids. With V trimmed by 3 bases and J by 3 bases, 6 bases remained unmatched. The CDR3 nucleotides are TGCGCCAGCAGCCAGCCAGCGGGAGGTTACTACAATGAGCAGTTCTTC. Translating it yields CASSQPAGGYYNEQFF.